In this sample, the clone carrying this TCR beta chain turned up many times. What it binds is not known. The record originates from a study of CD8 T cells in ankylosing spondylitis. The study, taken as a whole, reports: Matched synovial fluid from ankylosing spondylitis patients was reported to be enriched for disease-linked clones. Seemingly distinctive of ankylosing spondylitis blood was a TCR beta motif formed by eight highly homologous variants.

The CDR3 has 13 amino acids. The ends were cut back, 6 bases at V and 8 bases at J, with 14 bases in the middle. In making TCR beta libraries, quantitative 5'-RACE with molecular barcodes was used. Using its own MiXCR run on the 5' RACE reads, TCRdb lists one record per CDR3 protein. Among about 200,000 distinct CDR3 sequences listed, around 25% were seen once. The source is a male donor with ankylosing spondylitis or in good health (not recorded which). Sequencing used blood, either unsorted or a sorted T cell fraction (not recorded which). The chain carries TRBV12-3 or TRBV12-4 and TRBJ2-4; unclear D gene. The CDR3 DNA is TGTGCCAGCAGCCGAGACCAGGACGACATTCAGTACTTC. It yields the protein CASSRDQDDIQYF.